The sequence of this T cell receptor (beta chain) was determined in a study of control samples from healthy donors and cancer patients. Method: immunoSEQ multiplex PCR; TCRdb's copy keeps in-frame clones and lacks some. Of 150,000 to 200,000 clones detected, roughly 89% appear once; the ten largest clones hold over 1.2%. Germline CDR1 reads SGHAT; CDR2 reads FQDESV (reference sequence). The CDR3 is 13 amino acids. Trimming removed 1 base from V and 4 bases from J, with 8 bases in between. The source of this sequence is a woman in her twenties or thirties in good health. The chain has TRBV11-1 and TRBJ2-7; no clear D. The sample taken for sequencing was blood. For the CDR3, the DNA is TGTGCCAGCAGCTTAGATCCGACGTACGAGCAGTACTTC. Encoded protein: CASSLDPTYEQYF.